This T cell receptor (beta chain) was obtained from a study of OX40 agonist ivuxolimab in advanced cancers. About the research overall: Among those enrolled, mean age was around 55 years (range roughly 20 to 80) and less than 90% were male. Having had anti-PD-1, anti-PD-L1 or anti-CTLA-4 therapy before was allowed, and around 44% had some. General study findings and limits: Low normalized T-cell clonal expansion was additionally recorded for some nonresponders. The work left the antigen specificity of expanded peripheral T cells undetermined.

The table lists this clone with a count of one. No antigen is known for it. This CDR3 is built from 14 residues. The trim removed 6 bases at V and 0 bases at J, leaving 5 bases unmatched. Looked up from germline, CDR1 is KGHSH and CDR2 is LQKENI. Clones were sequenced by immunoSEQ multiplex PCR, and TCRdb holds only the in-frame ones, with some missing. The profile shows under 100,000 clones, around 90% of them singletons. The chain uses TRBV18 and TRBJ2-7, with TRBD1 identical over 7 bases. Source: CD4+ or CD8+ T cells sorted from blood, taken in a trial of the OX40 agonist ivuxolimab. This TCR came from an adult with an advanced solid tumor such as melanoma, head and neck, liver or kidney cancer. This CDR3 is CASSPTGYSYEQYF. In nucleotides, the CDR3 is TGTGCCAGCTCCCCGACAGGGTACTCCTACGAGCAGTACTTC.